The 28 T cell receptor beta chains in this list originate from one sample, sequenced in a study of cytomegalovirus exposure and HLA in healthy donors. Both 60 Vbeta primers and 13 Jbeta primers went into the PCR. TCRdb's copy holds only in-frame clones and misses some; the assay was immunoSEQ multiplex PCR. Of 150,000 to 200,000 clones in the sample, about 80% were seen once. Specimen: PBMCs. Receptors were obtained from a man aged 18 to 35 in good health and CMV-seronegative.

This chain joins TRBV7-9 and TRBJ1-4; 10 bases align to TRBD1. Trimming removed 5 bases from V and 7 bases from J; junction bases left unmatched: 16. This CDR3 comprises 18 residues. From germline, CDR1 is SEHNR and CDR2 FQNEAQ (reference sequence). The CDR3 reads CASSNSRDRGPRVEKLFF. In nucleotides, the CDR3 is TGTGCCAGCAGCAACAGCCGGGACAGGGGCCCGCGGGTTGAAAAACTGTTTTTT.

The chain joins TRBV30 to TRBJ1-1; weak D call: TRBD1 (5 bases). Germline V CDR1 and CDR2: GTSNPN, SVGIG (reference sequence). V gave up 0 bases and J gave up 3 bases, with 8 bases separating them. This CDR3 has 13 amino acids. This CDR3 reads CAWSVAQDTEAFF. The CDR3 DNA reads TGTGCCTGGAGTGTAGCACAGGACACTGAAGCTTTCTTT.

The chain combines TRBV19 with TRBJ1-1; 10 positions match TRBD1. Losses at the gene ends were 5 bases for V and 7 bases for J; bases not matched to a gene: 7. Germline V lookup: CDR1 LNHDA, CDR2 SQIVND (reference sequence). This CDR3 is 14 amino acids long. CDR3 nucleotide sequence: TGTGCCAGTAGTCCGACAGGGGGCCTGAATGAAGCTTTCTTT. Its translation is CASSPTGGLNEAFF.

The chain combines TRBV11-2 with TRBJ2-7; 8 positions agree with TRBD1. Germline V CDR1 and CDR2: SGHAT, FQNNGV. Trimming removed 4 bases from V and 3 bases from J; junction bases left unmatched: 8. CDR3 length: 15 residues. The CDR3 loop reads CASSSPGTGHYEQYF. As DNA, the CDR3 is TGTGCCAGCAGCTCCCCCGGGACAGGACACTACGAGCAGTACTTC.

V gene TRBV4-1 combines with J gene TRBJ2-7, with D perhaps TRBD2 (6 bases). This CDR3 is 14 amino acids long. Deletions cut 1 base from V and 3 bases from J, with 10 bases between. The germline V gene encodes CDR1 MGHRA and CDR2 YSYEKL. The CDR3, as DNA: TGCGCCAGCAGCCAAGCCCCGGGGGACTACGAGCAGTACTTC. It encodes CASSQAPGDYEQYF.

Only a few counts were recorded for this clone. The rearrangement uses TRBV7-9 and TRBJ1-4, with 7 bases matching TRBD1. The junction had 11 bases not matched to a gene; V was cut back by 5 bases and J by 8 bases. Germline assignment: CDR1 SEHNR and CDR2 FQNEAQ (reference sequence). CDR3 size: 15 residues. CDR3 in DNA: TGTGCCAGCAGCCTGACAGGGTATGCGGAGGAAAAACTGTTTTTT. Amino acids: CASSLTGYAEEKLFF.

The rearrangement links TRBV7-2 to TRBJ1-2; 9 nucleotides line up with TRBD1. V was clipped by 5 bases and J by 0 bases; unmatched bases: 10. The CDR3 loop spans 17 amino acids. Germline CDR1 is SGHTA and CDR2 is FQGNSA. CDR3 residues: CASSGPGQGPSNYGYTF. The CDR3 DNA sequence: TGTGCCAGCAGCGGCCCTGGACAGGGGCCCTCTAACTATGGCTACACCTTC.

The gene calls are TRBV30 and TRBJ1-1; tentatively, D is TRBD1 (6 bases). V dropped 5 bases and J dropped 1 base, with 11 bases sitting between them. Germline CDR1 is GTSNPN and CDR2 is SVGIG (reference sequence). This CDR3 region has 13 residues. Here the CDR3 DNA reads TGTGCCTGGTCGGGACAACCGAACACTGAAGCTTTCTTT. Translating it yields CAWSGQPNTEAFF.

This chain connects TRBV9 to TRBJ2-7, with 7 bases that match TRBD2. In germline, CDR1 is SGDLS, CDR2 YYNGEE. This CDR3 contains 14 residues. V lost 7 bases, J lost 5 bases, and 12 bases stayed unmatched. This chain's CDR3 is CASGEGDRGHEQYF. The CDR3 nucleotides read TGTGCCAGCGGGGAGGGAGACCGGGGCCACGAGCAGTACTTC.

This rearrangement joins TRBV18 to TRBJ1-2, with a tentative D call TRBD1 (5 bases). Germline V CDR1 and CDR2: KGHSH, LQKENI. The CDR3 extends over 14 amino acids. With 3 bases removed from V and 7 bases from J, the gap between germline ends came to 15 bases. Here the CDR3 DNA reads TGTGCCAGCTCACCGGGGGGACGTGGGCTTGGCTACACCTTC. This translates into CASSPGGRGLGYTF.

This chain joins TRBV7-9 and TRBJ2-1; no clear D. The germline V gene encodes CDR1 SEHNR and CDR2 FQNEAQ (reference sequence). The CDR3 is 12 residues long. The germline V and J ends were trimmed by 10 bases and 5 bases, with 12 bases remaining between them. CDR3 DNA: TGTGCCACCTCGGAGCATCACAATGAGCAGTTCTTC. Translation gives CATSEHHNEQFF.

Concerning this clone itself: This sample includes further DNA sequences coding for the same CDR3. This chain joins TRBV19 and TRBJ2-1; TRBD2 matches at 10 bases. The J segment lost 4 bases and the V segment lost 0 bases, leaving 6 bases of the junction unmatched. Germline-derived CDR1 and CDR2 are LNHDA and SQIVND (reference sequence). This CDR3 has 17 amino acids. This CDR3 is CASSIDLASGSYNEQFF. The CDR3 DNA reads TGTGCCAGTAGTATAGATTTAGCTAGCGGGAGTTACAATGAGCAGTTCTTC.

This chain links TRBV19 with TRBJ2-6, with D maybe TRBD2 (6 bases). CDR1 and CDR2 from the germline V gene are LNHDA and SQIVND (reference sequence). V was cut by 3 bases and J by 4 bases, with 13 bases left in between. The CDR3 has 16 amino acids. The CDR3 spells CASSISGETGANVLTF. The CDR3 coding sequence is TGTGCCAGTAGTATCTCGGGGGAGACCGGGGCCAACGTCCTGACTTTC.

The chain carries TRBV5-6 and TRBJ2-5; a weak D match, TRBD2 (5 bases). The V gene's germline CDR1 is SGHDT and CDR2 YYEEEE. V was trimmed by 4 bases and J by 4 bases, leaving 11 bases between them. CDR3 length: 13 amino acids. The CDR3 region is CASSTWTGETQYF. The CDR3 DNA is TGTGCCAGCAGCACATGGACTGGAGAGACCCAGTACTTC.

The rearrangement uses TRBV7-2 and TRBJ1-5; weak D call: TRBD1 (5 bases). The CDR3 totals 15 residues. Trimming left V 5 bases short and J 0 bases short, with 11 bases between. CDR1 is SGHTA and CDR2 is FQGNSA in the germline V gene. CDR3 sequence: CASSKGLNSNQPQHF. The CDR3 region has the DNA TGTGCCAGCAGCAAGGGACTTAATAGCAATCAGCCCCAGCATTTT.

Here the CDR3 reads CASSLQQGLTYEQYF. CDR3 nucleotides: TGTGCCAGCAGCTTACAACAGGGGTTGACCTACGAGCAGTACTTC. This chain links TRBV7-9 with TRBJ2-7; 7 bases map to TRBD1. V gave up 2 bases and J gave up 2 bases; unmatched junction bases: 6. The CDR3 has 15 residues. Germline CDR1 reads SEHNR; CDR2 reads FQNEAQ (reference sequence).

This clone was detected a few times. V gene TRBV4-1 combines with J gene TRBJ1-1; no clear D. This CDR3 comprises 14 residues. The V gene's germline CDR1 is MGHRA and CDR2 YSYEKL. V lost 1 base and J 5 bases, leaving 11 bases between the germline ends. The CDR3 reads CASSQGGSGTEAFF. In nucleotides, the CDR3 is TGCGCCAGCAGCCAAGGCGGGTCGGGAACTGAAGCTTTCTTT.

This chain connects TRBV9 to TRBJ2-7; D is uncertain. Trimming pared 0 bases from V and 2 bases from J, leaving 6 bases between. The germline V gene encodes CDR1 SGDLS and CDR2 YYNGEE. There are 13 residues in the CDR3. The CDR3 protein is CASSVGPTYEQYF. CDR3 nucleotides: TGTGCCAGCAGCGTAGGCCCTACCTACGAGCAGTACTTC.

This clone has a single count. This sequence joins TRBV15 and TRBJ2-3; maybe TRBD2 (6 bases). V was trimmed by 0 bases and J by 4 bases, leaving 11 bases between them. This CDR3 contains 15 residues. Germline CDR1 reads LNHNV; CDR2 reads YYDKDF (reference sequence). CDR3 in DNA: TGTGCCACCAGCAGAGATCTCGGGAGATCAGATACGCAGTATTTT. It is translated as CATSRDLGRSDTQYF.

This clone was seen more than once but under ten times. The V gene is TRBV7-3, the J gene TRBJ1-1, with TRBD1 matching over 9 bases. V lost 5 bases and J lost 5; bases outside the gene matches: 12. CDR1 is SGHTA and CDR2 is FQGTGA in the germline V gene. This CDR3 is 16 amino acids long. The CDR3 nucleotides are TGTGCCAGCAGCGACGGAGGTCACAGGGGGCGAACTGAAGCTTTCTTT. This encodes CASSDGGHRGRTEAFF.

The V gene is TRBV5-1, the J gene TRBJ1-5, with 7 nucleotides matching TRBD1. Unmatched junction bases numbered 19, after V lost 5 bases and J lost 2 bases. Germline V gene lookup returns CDR1 SGHRS and CDR2 YFSETQ. CDR3 length: 19 residues. CDR3 loop: CASSSPTSNRGTGNQPQHF. CDR3 DNA: TGCGCCAGCAGTTCCCCGACCTCAAACAGGGGAACTGGCAATCAGCCCCAGCATTTT.

The rearrangement uses TRBV11-2 and TRBJ2-7; 13 nucleotides agree with TRBD2. Trimming removed 4 bases from V and 4 bases from J; junction bases left unmatched: 4. The CDR3 extends over 15 amino acids. Germline CDR1 and CDR2: SGHAT and FQNNGV. CDR3 nucleotides: TGTGCCAGCAGCTCCAGACTAGCGGGGGGTTACGAGCAGTACTTC. Protein: CASSSRLAGGYEQYF.

This clone was detected only a few times. CDR3: CASTISGDYDRTQYF. The CDR3 region has the DNA TGTGCCAGCACCATTAGCGGGGATTACGATCGTACGCAGTATTTT. The rearrangement joins TRBV6-6 to TRBJ2-3, with 8 bases aligning to TRBD2. The CDR3 runs to 15 residues. CDR1 is MNHNY and CDR2 is SVGAGI in the germline V gene (reference sequence). V dropped 7 bases and J dropped 8; count of bases not matched to a gene: 14.

The chain is built from TRBV6-6 and TRBJ2-2; a weak D match, TRBD2 (6 bases). The CDR3 runs to 15 residues. The V gene lost 10 bases and the J gene lost 2 bases, with 17 bases spanning the gap. CDR1 and CDR2 from the germline V gene are MNHNY and SVGAGI (reference sequence). The CDR3 DNA reads as TGTGCCACCTTCGCGGGGCCCGGCAACACCGGGGAGCTGTTTTTT. It translates to CATFAGPGNTGELFF.

The V call is TRBV10-3, the J call TRBJ2-1; 9 bases fit TRBD2. The CDR3 length is 14 residues. V was clipped by 7 bases and J by 10 bases; unmatched bases: 11. Germline CDR1 and CDR2: ENHRY and SYGVKD. CDR3: CAIKGTSQNGEQFF. The CDR3 DNA reads as TGTGCCATCAAGGGGACTAGCCAAAACGGGGAGCAGTTCTTC.

The chain has TRBV18 and TRBJ1-4; a possible D gene is TRBD1 (6 bases). The V end was cut by 6 bases, the J end by 3 bases, with 23 bases between. There are 18 residues in the CDR3. The V gene's germline CDR1 is KGHSH and CDR2 LQKENI. This CDR3 is CASSTSHPGQQSNEKLFF. As DNA, the CDR3 is TGTGCCAGCTCGACAAGCCATCCAGGACAGCAGTCTAATGAAAAACTGTTTTTT.

This clone has a single count. The chain has TRBV15 and TRBJ1-3, with D hard to call. V lost 6 bases and J 0 bases, leaving 18 bases between the germline ends. The CDR3 extends over 17 amino acids. Germline assignment: CDR1 LNHNV and CDR2 YYDKDF (reference sequence). CDR3 region: CATSRPTRAHSGNTIYF. DNA for the CDR3: TGTGCCACCAGTCGGCCGACGCGGGCTCACTCTGGAAACACCATATATTTT.

The chain employs TRBV10-3 and TRBJ1-4, with 10 bases fitting TRBD1. The CDR3 sequence is 13 residues long. Looked up from germline, CDR1 is ENHRY and CDR2 is SYGVKD. The junction had 7 bases not matched to a gene; V was cut back by 10 bases and J by 8 bases. The CDR3 protein is CATSDRGGEKLFF. CDR3 coding DNA: TGTGCCACTTCGGACAGGGGGGGCGAAAAACTGTTTTTT.